Listed here are 32 T cell receptor beta chains from one sample, sequenced in a study of T-cell reconstitution after alpha-beta-depleted transplantation in children. Using unique molecular identifiers, the investigators prepared the TCRbeta library. TCRdb itself ran the PCR reads through MiXCR, one entry per CDR3 protein. The sample has fewer than 400,000 distinct CDR3 sequences, over 20% seen once; the top ten hold about a tenth. Source: PBMCs, mostly from graft donor cells, taken 180 days after TCRalphabeta/CD19-depleted stem cell transplant. The receptors were gathered from a male patient younger than 18 who had a stem cell transplant for acute lymphoblastic leukemia, so the T cells may come from the graft donor.

CDR3 bases: TGCGCCAGCAGTCTGTTCGGCGGGACAAACAACAATGAGCAGTTCTTC. Amino acids: CASSLFGGTNNNEQFF. This chain connects TRBV5-1 to TRBJ2-1; D possibly matches TRBD1 or TRBD2 (6 bases each). There are 16 residues in the CDR3. Trimming removed 5 bases from V and 5 bases from J, with 20 bases in between. The germline gives CDR1 SGHRS, CDR2 YFSETQ.

This clonotype was seen only a few times. The chain couples TRBV7-9 to TRBJ2-7, with 7 bases aligning to TRBD1. The CDR3 loop spans 15 amino acids. Germline trimming cut 4 bases from V and 1 base from J; bases unmatched to any gene: 7. The germline V gene encodes CDR1 SEHNR and CDR2 FQNEAQ (reference sequence). CDR3 coding DNA: TGTGCCAGCAGCTACCATTTGGGACAGTCCTACGAGCAGTACTTC. This codes for CASSYHLGQSYEQYF.

The chain links TRBV6-1 to TRBJ1-3; D gene unclear. V was shortened by 6 bases and J by 0 bases, with 18 bases between the two germline ends. This CDR3 comprises 17 residues. Germline V CDR1 and CDR2: MNHNS, SASEGT. The CDR3 is CASSLLPDWYSGNTIYF. CDR3 sequence (DNA): TGTGCCAGCAGCCTACTTCCTGACTGGTACTCTGGAAACACCATATATTTT.

This chain joins TRBV24-1 and TRBJ1-2; D gene ambiguous. Trimming shortened V by 4 bases and J by 0 bases, and 11 bases separated the two germline ends. This CDR3 has 15 amino acids. Looked up from germline, CDR1 is KGHDR and CDR2 is SFDVKD. CDR3 loop: CATSDFATANYGYTF. The CDR3 DNA is TGTGCCACCAGTGACTTTGCCACGGCTAACTATGGCTACACCTTC.

The rearrangement links TRBV4-1 to TRBJ2-7, with TRBD1 matching over 7 bases. V shed 0 bases, J shed 2 bases, and the junction held 7 bases outside the gene matches. The CDR3 is 16 residues long. Per the germline V gene, CDR1 is MGHRA and CDR2 is YSYEKL. This chain's CDR3 is CASSQDRGQSPYEQYF. The CDR3 DNA is TGCGCCAGCAGCCAAGATCGGGGACAGTCTCCCTACGAGCAGTACTTC.

This clonotype was observed a handful of times. The chain carries TRBV12-3 or TRBV12-4 and TRBJ2-1; no firm D call. The CDR3 length is 13 residues. Trimming took 0 bases from V and 6 from J, leaving 6 bases between them. The CDR3 protein is CASSLALFNEQFF. The CDR3 nucleotides are TGTGCCAGCAGTTTAGCCCTCTTCAATGAGCAGTTCTTC.

In DNA form, the CDR3 reads TGTGCCAGCTCCTCTAACAGAGTGTGGGACTCCTATAATTCACCCCTCCACTTT. This translates into CASSSNRVWDSYNSPLHF. V and J are TRBV27 and TRBJ1-6; no reliable D call. CDR3 length: 18 residues. CDR1 and CDR2 (germline): MNHEY, SMNVEV (reference sequence). V was clipped by 8 bases and J by 0 bases, with 20 bases between them.

This clonotype was counted between two and nine times. The genes are TRBV18 and TRBJ2-1; 11 bases align to TRBD2. Germline-derived CDR1 and CDR2 are KGHSH and LQKENI. Trimming cost V 3 bases and J 8 bases; bases outside gene matches: 0. The CDR3 has 13 residues. The CDR3 DNA is TGTGCCAGCTCACCGGGACTAGCGGATGAGCAGTTCTTC. It codes for CASSPGLADEQFF.

This clonotype has more than one count but fewer than ten. This chain joins TRBV4-1 and TRBJ2-1; 8 bases match TRBD2. CDR3 size: 15 residues. The V segment lost 2 bases and the J segment 5 bases; nucleotides outside the gene matches: 5. Germline CDR1 MGHRA, CDR2 YSYEKL. CDR3 sequence: CASSQSGGCDNEQFF. DNA of the CDR3: TGCGCCAGCAGCCAATCGGGAGGGTGCGACAATGAGCAGTTCTTC.

V gene TRBV10-3 combines with J gene TRBJ2-7; 8 positions agree with TRBD2. CDR1 and CDR2 (germline): ENHRY, SYGVKD. Trimming removed 4 bases from V and 2 bases from J; junction bases left unmatched: 13. The CDR3 is 17 amino acids. CDR3 sequence (DNA): TGTGCCATCAGTGGAGGAGACCTCTTTAGCGGGGCCTACGAGCAGTACTTC. It yields the protein CAISGGDLFSGAYEQYF.

This clonotype was seen more than once but under ten times. V and J are TRBV2 and TRBJ1-2; maybe TRBD1 (6 bases). The CDR3 is 13 amino acids. Germline V gene lookup returns CDR1 SNHLY and CDR2 FYNNEI. V lost 4 bases and J lost 4, with 10 bases in between. The CDR3 bases are TGTGCCAGCAGTGGGGGGGGCCGCTATGGCTACACCTTC. This gives the protein CASSGGGRYGYTF.

The rearrangement uses TRBV7-9 and TRBJ2-7; 8 bases line up with TRBD1. The CDR3 spans 16 residues. Germline V lookup: CDR1 SEHNR, CDR2 FQNEAQ (reference sequence). The trim removed 2 bases at V and 2 bases at J, leaving 8 bases unmatched. The CDR3, as DNA: TGTGCCAGCAGCTTAATTTTCTGGGACAGGACCTACGAGCAGTACTTC. Protein product: CASSLIFWDRTYEQYF.

For the CDR3, the DNA is TGTGCCAGCTCCCCGAGGGGAAACGAGCAGTACTTC. Amino acid sequence: CASSPRGNEQYF. The V and J genes are TRBV18 and TRBJ2-7; D tentatively fits TRBD1 or TRBD2 (5 bases each). The germline V and J ends were trimmed by 6 bases and 5 bases, with 11 bases remaining between them. CDR1 and CDR2 from the germline V gene are KGHSH and LQKENI. The CDR3 runs to 12 residues.

This clonotype was counted between two and nine times. V gene TRBV2 combines with J gene TRBJ2-3, with TRBD2 matching over 10 bases. The germline V gene encodes CDR1 SNHLY and CDR2 FYNNEI. V lost 8 bases and J lost 2; bases outside the gene matches: 4. The CDR3 is made up of 14 amino acids. Here the CDR3 reads CASGLAVHTDTQYF. The DNA for the CDR3 is TGTGCCAGCGGACTAGCGGTTCACACAGATACGCAGTATTTT.

This sequence joins TRBV5-1 and TRBJ2-5; unclear D gene. The CDR3 contains 16 residues. The V end lost 4 bases, the J end lost 4 bases, and 20 bases lay between the germline ends. The germline gives CDR1 SGHRS, CDR2 YFSETQ. CDR3 nucleotides: TGCGCCAGCAGCCCAGGATTAAGTTTGAGAGGAGAGACCCAGTACTTC. It translates to CASSPGLSLRGETQYF.

The chain carries TRBV27 and TRBJ1-2; 7 positions agree with TRBD1. V gave up 5 bases and J gave up 5 bases; unmatched junction bases: 14. This CDR3 comprises 16 residues. Germline loops: CDR1 MNHEY, CDR2 SMNVEV (reference sequence). CDR3: CASSPLTGRRHYGYTF. The CDR3 nucleotides read TGTGCCAGCAGTCCTCTGACAGGGAGGAGACATTATGGCTACACCTTC.

The chain recombines TRBV10-3 with TRBJ2-1, with 8 bases lining up with TRBD2. V trimming: 5 bases; J trimming: 7 bases; junction bases outside the gene matches: 13. Germline loops: CDR1 ENHRY, CDR2 SYGVKD. This CDR3 is built from 16 residues. The CDR3 DNA is TGTGCCATCAGTCCCCATGGTAGCGGGGTCGGTAATGAGCAGTTCTTC. Amino acids: CAISPHGSGVGNEQFF.

The gene calls are TRBV5-4 and TRBJ2-3; no reliable D call. The CDR3 spans 13 residues. Trimming took off 3 bases at V and 5 bases at J, with 10 bases between the two ends. Germline CDR1 is SGHNT and CDR2 is YYREEE (reference sequence). CDR3 nucleotides: TGTGCCAGCAGCTCCCCCTTCAGAGATACGCAGTATTTT. This translates into CASSSPFRDTQYF.

The CDR3 protein is CASSLRQGWYEQYF. In DNA, the CDR3 is TGCGCCAGCAGCCTCAGACAGGGGTGGTACGAGCAGTACTTC. The chain links TRBV5-1 to TRBJ2-7; 8 bases map to TRBD1. Germline V gene sequence: CDR1 SGHRS, CDR2 YFSETQ. This CDR3 contains 14 residues. Trimming took 4 bases from V and 4 from J; bases not matched to a gene: 7.

This clonotype was seen a handful of times. V gene TRBV12-5 combines with J gene TRBJ2-1, with D uncertain. Trimming removed 0 bases at V and 10 bases at J, with 4 bases between. There are 11 residues in the CDR3. Germline V gene lookup returns CDR1 LGHNT and CDR2 FRNRAP. CDR3 region: CASGLVIEQFF. CDR3 in DNA: TGTGCTAGTGGTTTGGTAATAGAGCAGTTCTTC.

The J gene is TRBJ1-3, the V gene TRBV12-3 or TRBV12-4; D not resolved. V was shortened by 7 bases and J by 4 bases, with 14 bases between the two germline ends. The CDR3 totals 14 residues. CDR3 coding DNA: TGTGCCAGCATCCTAGGTCAGCCAGGAAACACCATATATTTT. Its translation: CASILGQPGNTIYF.

The table lists this clonotype with a few counts. The rearrangement joins TRBV11-2 to TRBJ2-7; no reliable D call. Germline V gives CDR1 SGHAT, CDR2 FQNNGV. This CDR3 comprises 12 residues. Between the trimmed V and J ends, which lost 1 base and 4 bases, there was a span of 5 bases. The CDR3 DNA reads as TGTGCCAGCAGCTTAGCTTGGTACGAGCAGTACTTC. Translating it yields CASSLAWYEQYF.

This clonotype was seen a few times. This chain links TRBV5-1 with TRBJ1-1, with D perhaps matching TRBD1 (6 bases). Germline assignment: CDR1 SGHRS and CDR2 YFSETQ. Trimming took 3 bases from V and 0 from J, leaving 9 bases between them. This CDR3 is built from 14 residues. The CDR3 reads CASSSDSVNTEAFF. Here the CDR3 DNA reads TGCGCCAGCAGCTCGGACAGCGTGAACACTGAAGCTTTCTTT.

This clonotype has only a few counts. At one boundary the junction diverges from the germline segment, which might be a read error. The chain joins TRBV5-6 to TRBJ1-1; maybe TRBD1 (5 bases). CDR3 length: 15 residues. Germline V lookup: CDR1 SGHDT, CDR2 YYEEEE. CDR3 sequence (DNA): TGTGCCAGCAGCTTGGAGGCAGGGCTCTACACTGAAGCCTTCTTT. The encoded protein is CASSLEAGLYTEAFF.

This clonotype was seen repeatedly, ten times or more. V usage is TRBV10-3 and J usage is TRBJ2-5, with TRBD2 matching 7 bases. V lost 11 bases to trimming and J lost 1 base; unmatched junction nucleotides: 4. Germline V lookup: CDR1 ENHRY, CDR2 SYGVKD. This CDR3 is 12 amino acids long. CDR3 region: CASSGVQETQYF. In DNA, the CDR3 is TGTGCCTCTAGCGGAGTCCAAGAGACCCAGTACTTC.

The chain employs TRBV5-1 and TRBJ2-5; D is unresolved. CDR3 size: 13 residues. V was clipped by 4 bases and J by 5 bases, with 12 bases between them. Germline CDR1 reads SGHRS; CDR2 reads YFSETQ. The chain's CDR3 is CASSHRTSETQYF. The CDR3 nucleotides are TGCGCCAGCAGCCATCGGACCTCCGAGACCCAGTACTTC.

This clonotype was detected only once. The V call is TRBV15, the J call TRBJ2-3; D uncertain. The CDR3 consists of 17 residues. Looked up from germline, CDR1 is LNHNV and CDR2 is YYDKDF (reference sequence). V was trimmed by 0 bases and J by 0 bases, leaving 13 bases between them. The CDR3 DNA reads as TGTGCCACCAGCAGAGATTTTAAGGATATAAGCACAGATACGCAGTATTTT. Residues: CATSRDFKDISTDTQYF. The full variable domain, rest sourced from reference TRBV15 and TRBJ2-3, is DAMVIQNPRYQVTQFGKPVTLSCSQTLNHNVMYWYQQKSSQAPKLLFHYYDKDFNNEADTPDNFQSRRPNTSFCFLDIRSPGLGDTAMYLCATSRDFKDISTDTQYFGPGTRLTVL.

V gene TRBV12-3 or TRBV12-4 combines with J gene TRBJ2-3; D not certain. CDR3 size: 13 residues. The ends were cut back, 1 base at V and 0 bases at J, with 2 bases in the middle. The CDR3 DNA sequence: TGTGCCAGCAGTTTAGATAGCACAGATACGCAGTATTTT. Amino acid sequence: CASSLDSTDTQYF.

The CDR3 DNA reads as TGTGCCAGCAGTGAGGGGGCGCTGTATTTT. As protein: CASSEGALYF. The chain uses TRBV25-1 and TRBJ2-3, with D perhaps TRBD1 (6 bases). The CDR3 consists of 10 residues. CDR1 MGHDK and CDR2 SYGVNS come from the germline V gene. V shed 3 bases and J shed 14 bases, with 9 bases lying between them.

The rearrangement joins TRBV20-1 to TRBJ1-2, with D possibly TRBD1 on 5 matching bases. The ends were cut back, 6 bases at V and 6 bases at J, with 20 bases in the middle. The germline V gene encodes CDR1 DFQATT and CDR2 SNEGSKA (reference sequence). The CDR3 sequence is 14 residues long. The CDR3 sequence is CSAGVGGWANGYTF. CDR3 coding DNA: TGCAGTGCCGGGGTGGGGGGATGGGCTAATGGCTACACCTTC.

This clonotype has more than one count but fewer than ten. The DNA of the CDR3 is TGTGCCAGCATCGAAGGGGGCACGGCCGGGGGAAATACGCAGTATTTT. Residues: CASIEGGTAGGNTQYF. V usage is TRBV7-2 and J usage is TRBJ2-3, with a weak D call TRBD1 (7 bases). This CDR3 is 16 amino acids long. V lost 7 bases, J lost 7 bases, and 24 bases lay in between. The germline V gene has CDR1 SGHTA and CDR2 FQGNSA.

This sequence joins TRBV14 and TRBJ2-7, with D tentatively TRBD1 (5 bases). The CDR3 runs to 14 residues. Germline V gene lookup returns CDR1 SGHDN and CDR2 FVKESK. Between the trimmed V and J ends, which lost 3 bases and 3 bases, there was a span of 12 bases. The CDR3 region is CASSHYTGFYEQYF. The CDR3 bases are TGTGCCAGCAGCCACTATACAGGATTCTACGAGCAGTACTTC.